The clone carrying this T cell receptor beta chain was seen at least ten times. Antigen unknown. This sample stems from a study of regulatory T cells in long-lasting Graves disease. For TCR beta, libraries came from iRepertoire HTBI primers and Arm-PCR of CDR3 regions. From the multiplex PCR reads, TCRdb called clonotypes with MiXCR, one entry per CDR3 protein. This table has fewer than 500,000 distinct CDR3 sequences, about 16% appearing once. The CDR3 is made up of 16 amino acids. Germline V gene lookup returns CDR1 SGHTA and CDR2 FQGNSA. V was clipped by 1 base and J by 0 bases, with 11 bases between them. General study findings and limits: Persistent disease was characterized by preferential usage of TRBV28, TRBJ1-2 and TRBJ2-5.

The time point here: newly diagnosed GD, antithyroid drugs for less than 3 months. RNA extracted from PBMCs served as the sequencing template. These data also formed part of another study, on T cells in Graves' hyperthyroidism and ophthalmopathy. That publication notes: HTBI primers were the set used in a first-round RT-PCR of the TCR CDR3. Blood held most thyroid clonotypes expanded above 0.001 frequency.

The V and J genes are TRBV7-2 and TRBJ2-3; tentatively, D is TRBD1 (6 bases). This specimen was peripheral blood mononuclear cells (PBMCs), taken at new diagnosis, from a patient treated with antithyroid drugs. The sequence was obtained from a man aged 40-49 years with Graves disease. The CDR3 DNA reads as TGTGCCAGCAGCTTAGGGGGGCGGGCCAGCACAGATACGCAGTATTTT. The encoded protein is CASSLGGRASTDTQYF.